This T cell receptor beta chain appears in the sequencing data of a study of beta chain features in type 1 diabetes. Study-wide results and limits: Compared with healthy donors, patients appeared to share more similar naive, central memory and regulatory TCRB repertoires. Shortening of TCRB CDR3s, moderate but significant, appeared in all four CD4+ subsets of Type 1 diabetes patients.

Note on this clone: Its antigen is unknown.

Since all of the isolated RNA was reverse transcribed, expressed TCRB transcripts were what got sequenced. Clones were read by immunoSEQ multiplex PCR, and TCRdb kept only the in-frame ones, dropping some. In the table there are tens of thousands of clones, 65% to 70% of which are singletons. The sequence came from a man aged 30 to 45 with type 1 diabetes. Some clones in this sample may be carry-over from other donors' samples. The source material was Tregs from blood.

CDR3 sequence reads: CASSLDTGGSQPQHF. CDR3 bases: TGTGCCAGCAGTCTAGATACAGGGGGGTCTCAGCCCCAGCATTTT. The rearrangement links TRBV28 to TRBJ1-5; 8 bases agree with TRBD1. CDR3 length equals 15 residues. Germline values: CDR1 MDHEN, CDR2 SYDVKM. V lost 5 bases and J lost 6; bases outside the gene matches: 9.